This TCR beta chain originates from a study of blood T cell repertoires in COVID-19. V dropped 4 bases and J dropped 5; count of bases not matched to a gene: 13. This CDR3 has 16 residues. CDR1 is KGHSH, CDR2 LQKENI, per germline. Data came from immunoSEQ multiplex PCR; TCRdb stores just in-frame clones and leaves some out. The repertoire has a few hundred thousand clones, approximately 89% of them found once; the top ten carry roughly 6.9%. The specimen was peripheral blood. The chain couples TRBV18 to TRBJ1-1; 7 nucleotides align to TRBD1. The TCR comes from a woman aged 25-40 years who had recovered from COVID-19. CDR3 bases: TGTGCCAGCTCACTAAGTAGCTTACAGGGGACTACTGAAGCTTTCTTT. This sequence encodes CASSLSSLQGTTEAFF. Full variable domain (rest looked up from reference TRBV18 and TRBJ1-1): NAGVMQNPRHLVRRRGQEARLRCSPMKGHSHVYWYRQLPEEGLKFMVYLQKENIIDESGMPKERFSAEFPKEGPSILRIQQVVRGDSAAYFCASSLSSLQGTTEAFFGQGTRLTVV.